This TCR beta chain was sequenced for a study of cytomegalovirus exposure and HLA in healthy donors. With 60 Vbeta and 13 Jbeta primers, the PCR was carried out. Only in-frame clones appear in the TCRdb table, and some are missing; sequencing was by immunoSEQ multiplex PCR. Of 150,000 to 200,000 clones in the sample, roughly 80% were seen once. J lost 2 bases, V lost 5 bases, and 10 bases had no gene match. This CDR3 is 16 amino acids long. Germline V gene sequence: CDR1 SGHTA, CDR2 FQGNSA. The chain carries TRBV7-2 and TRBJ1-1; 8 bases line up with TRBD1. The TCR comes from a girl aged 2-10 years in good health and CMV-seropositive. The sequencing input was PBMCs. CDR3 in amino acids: CASSHKKGTGNTEAFF. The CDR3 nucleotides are TGTGCCAGCAGCCACAAAAAAGGGACAGGTAACACTGAAGCTTTCTTT. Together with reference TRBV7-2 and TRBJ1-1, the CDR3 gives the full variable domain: GAGVSQSPSNKVTEKGKDVELRCDPISGHTALYWYRQSLGQGLEFLIYFQGNSAPDKSGLPSDRFSAERTGGSVSTLTIQRTQQEDSAVYLCASSHKKGTGNTEAFFGQGTRLTVV.